Below are 19 T cell receptor beta chains sequenced from a single sample in a study of shared clonotypes between healthy human individuals. The method was immunoSEQ multiplex PCR; TCRdb's version includes in-frame clones alone and lacks a portion of them. The sample lists 2 million to 2.5 million clones; around 95% were seen once. The sample was naive CD4+ T cells sorted from blood. Documented subset: CD45RA+ positively selected. Receptors were obtained from a man aged 18 to 29 in good health.

V is TRBV10-3 and J is TRBJ1-4; D is undetermined. This CDR3 spans 14 amino acids. Germline V lookup: CDR1 ENHRY, CDR2 SYGVKD. V dropped 8 bases and J dropped 4 bases, with 14 bases sitting between them. This CDR3 is CAISIGRNNEKLFF. The CDR3 coding sequence is TGTGCCATCTCGATTGGGAGGAATAATGAAAAACTGTTTTTT.

In regard to this clone: Other DNA sequences in this specimen translate into the identical CDR3. The V gene is TRBV2, the J gene TRBJ2-3; D is ambiguous. This CDR3 region has 12 residues. Trimming left V 6 bases short and J 1 base short, with 5 bases between. Germline CDR1 and CDR2: SNHLY and FYNNEI. The CDR3 bases are TGTGCCAGCAGCGACGGCACAGATACGCAGTATTTT. Translating gives CASSDGTDTQYF.

V and J are TRBV6-1 and TRBJ1-1, with a tentative D call TRBD1 (5 bases). Between the trimmed V and J ends, which lost 1 base and 13 bases, there was a span of 16 bases. This CDR3 is built from 13 residues. CDR1 and CDR2 (germline): MNHNS, SASEGT. DNA of the CDR3: TGTGCCAGCAGTGAAGAGGCAGGGCGTATAGGTTTCTTT. Translated: CASSEEAGRIGFF.

The chain carries TRBV6-6 and TRBJ1-2, with D tentatively TRBD1 (6 bases). This CDR3 region has 15 residues. Trimming removed 2 bases at V and 2 bases at J, with 12 bases between. Germline assignment: CDR1 MNHNY and CDR2 SVGAGI (reference sequence). Here the CDR3 reads CASSYGLGGNYGYTF. CDR3 sequence (DNA): TGTGCCAGCAGTTACGGCTTAGGGGGAAACTATGGCTACACCTTC.

About this clone: Other DNA sequences from this sample encode an identical CDR3 as well. J is TRBJ2-3 and V is TRBV30; D remains ambiguous. V shed 1 base and J shed 2 bases, with 4 bases lying between them. Germline CDR1 is GTSNPN and CDR2 is SVGIG (reference sequence). This CDR3 is 12 amino acids long. The CDR3 DNA is TGTGCCTGGAGTGGGAACACAGATACGCAGTATTTT. It specifies CAWSGNTDTQYF.

Points on this clone: Other nucleotide sequences in the sample specify the same CDR3. The gene calls are TRBV18 and TRBJ2-2, with TRBD1 matching over 8 bases. Germline CDR1 and CDR2: KGHSH and LQKENI. This CDR3 is built from 15 residues. Trimming at V came to 3 bases and at J to 1 base, leaving 1 base not matched to a gene. The CDR3 sequence: CASSPGQGNTGELFF. Here the CDR3 DNA reads TGTGCCAGCTCACCTGGACAGGGGAACACCGGGGAGCTGTTTTTT.

CDR3 amino acids: CSARLSGDQPQHF. The CDR3 DNA follows: TGCAGCGCCAGGTTATCCGGGGATCAGCCCCAGCATTTT. V is TRBV29-1 and J is TRBJ1-5; the D is unclear. The germline V gene has CDR1 SQVTM and CDR2 ANQGSEA. This CDR3 region has 13 residues. V lost 7 bases and J lost 5, with 15 bases in between.

The rearrangement links TRBV10-3 to TRBJ2-1, with D perhaps matching TRBD2 (5 bases). Germline loops: CDR1 ENHRY, CDR2 SYGVKD. Trimming shortened V by 2 bases and J by 9 bases, and 8 bases separated the two germline ends. The CDR3 sequence is 12 residues long. The CDR3 loop reads CAISEGLFEQFF. CDR3 sequence (DNA): TGTGCCATCAGTGAGGGACTGTTTGAGCAGTTCTTC.

The rearrangement links TRBV5-8 to TRBJ1-1; a possible D gene is TRBD1 (6 bases). Germline CDR1 and CDR2: SGHTS and YDEGEE. V gave up 1 base and J gave up 1 base, with 17 bases separating them. The CDR3 covers 17 residues. DNA for the CDR3: TGTGCCAGCAGCTTGTGGGATACAGGGATACAGAACACTGAAGCTTTCTTT. As protein: CASSLWDTGIQNTEAFF. The full variable domain, rest sourced from reference TRBV5-8 and TRBJ1-1, is EAGVTQSPTHLIKTRGQQATLRCSPISGHTSVYWYQQALGLGLQFLLWYDEGEERNRGNFPPRFSGRQFPNYSSELNVNALELEDSALYLCASSLWDTGIQNTEAFFGQGTRLTVV.

Details on this clone: This CDR3 is also generated by other DNA sequences in the sample. The chain is built from TRBV18 and TRBJ2-5; maybe TRBD2 (5 bases). V was clipped by 0 bases and J by 3 bases, with 5 bases between them. In germline, CDR1 is KGHSH, CDR2 LQKENI. The CDR3 has 13 residues. In DNA, the CDR3 is TGTGCCAGCTCACCACCCGGGGAAGAGACCCAGTACTTC. This codes for CASSPPGEETQYF.

The chain recombines TRBV19 with TRBJ2-7, with TRBD1 matching over 7 bases. Germline CDR1 LNHDA, CDR2 SQIVND (reference sequence). This CDR3 contains 13 residues. The V gene end was trimmed by 3 bases and the J gene end by 6 bases; junction bases not matched to a gene: 5. CDR3 residues: CASSITGASEQYF. The CDR3 DNA reads TGTGCCAGTAGTATTACAGGGGCTAGCGAGCAGTACTTC.

The chain is built from TRBV2 and TRBJ2-3; 11 bases are shared with TRBD2. The V gene's germline CDR1 is SNHLY and CDR2 FYNNEI. J gave up 2 bases and V 5 bases, and 9 bases lay outside the gene matches. This CDR3 has 17 amino acids. The DNA of the CDR3 is TGTGCCAGCAGTCCCCCGGGACTAGCGGCCTACACAGATACGCAGTATTTT. This gives the protein CASSPPGLAAYTDTQYF.

The chain is built from TRBV6-5 and TRBJ2-7; 7 bases match TRBD1. Trimming at V came to 6 bases and at J to 3 bases, leaving 8 bases not matched to a gene. Germline values: CDR1 MNHEY, CDR2 SVGAGI. CDR3 length: 14 residues. In DNA form, the CDR3 reads TGTGCCAGCAGAAAGGGGACAGTAAACTACGAGCAGTACTTC. Translation gives CASRKGTVNYEQYF.

The chain links TRBV5-1 to TRBJ1-1; no clear D. Germline lookup yields CDR1 SGHRS and CDR2 YFSETQ. The CDR3 has 21 residues. V dropped 2 bases and J dropped 0 bases, with 29 bases sitting between them. DNA of the CDR3: TGCGCCAGCAGCTTAGGGCTGGCCGTAAGATACCCAATTATTTTGAACACTGAAGCTTTCTTT. It translates to CASSLGLAVRYPIILNTEAFF.

The rearrangement joins TRBV14 to TRBJ1-2; D is possibly TRBD1 (5 bases). Germline V gene data show CDR1 as SGHDN and CDR2 as FVKESK. V was trimmed by 3 bases and J by 4 bases, leaving 12 bases between them. The CDR3 spans 14 residues. CDR3 sequence reads: CASSQAQGTYGYTF. The CDR3 nucleotides are TGTGCCAGCAGCCAGGCCCAGGGTACCTATGGCTACACCTTC. The full variable domain, with the rest looked up from reference TRBV14 and TRBJ1-2, is EAGVTQFPSHSVIEKGQTVTLRCDPISGHDNLYWYRRVMGKEIKFLLHFVKESKQDESGMPNNRFLAERTGGTYSTLKVQPAELEDSGVYFCASSQAQGTYGYTFGSGTRLTVV.

The chain is built from TRBV2 and TRBJ2-5; TRBD1 or TRBD2 may be the D gene (5 bases each). The V end lost 3 bases, the J end lost 5 bases, and 16 bases lay between the germline ends. This CDR3 has 15 residues. Per germline, CDR1 SNHLY and CDR2 FYNNEI. DNA for the CDR3: TGTGCCAGCAGTGACCGGGGACGGTTGGGGGAGACCCAGTACTTC. Its protein is CASSDRGRLGETQYF.

The chain links TRBV6-6 to TRBJ2-2; D perhaps matches TRBD1 (6 bases). In germline, CDR1 is MNHNY, CDR2 SVGAGI (reference sequence). The CDR3 extends over 15 amino acids. V lost 5 bases and J 3 bases, leaving 13 bases between the germline ends. CDR3 sequence reads: CASSLQGMDTGELFF. For the CDR3, the DNA is TGTGCCAGCAGTCTACAGGGAATGGACACCGGGGAGCTGTTTTTT.

The V call is TRBV18, the J call TRBJ2-7, with unresolved D. Trimming removed 0 bases from V and 3 bases from J, with 12 bases in between. From germline, CDR1 is KGHSH and CDR2 LQKENI. The CDR3 is 15 residues long. CDR3 residues: CASSPPFGQGYEQYF. CDR3 bases: TGTGCCAGCTCACCACCGTTTGGGCAAGGCTACGAGCAGTACTTC.

The J gene is TRBJ1-1, the V gene TRBV5-4; a weak D match, TRBD1 (5 bases). Trimming cost V 0 bases and J 7 bases, with 7 bases left between them. The CDR3 spans 12 residues. CDR1 and CDR2 from the germline V gene are SGHNT and YYREEE (reference sequence). CDR3 sequence reads: CASSLAGGEAFF. The CDR3 nucleotides read TGTGCCAGCAGCTTGGCCGGGGGTGAAGCTTTCTTT.